The clone carrying this T cell receptor (beta chain) was recorded a few times. Antigen unknown. This sample is drawn from a study of cytomegalovirus exposure and HLA in healthy donors. Per the germline V gene, CDR1 is MDHEN and CDR2 is SYDVKM. Trimming cost V 5 bases and J 4 bases, with 14 bases left between them. The CDR3 extends over 15 amino acids. PCR used 60 Vbeta primers and 13 Jbeta primers. Measured with immunoSEQ multiplex PCR; TCRdb has only the in-frame clones, and not every one. The table records 200,000 to 250,000 clones, approximately 85% of them present only once. Findings and caveats of the study: The HLA-A and HLA-B alleles of most subjects were reportedly predicted accurately from TCR beta sequences. One later analysis reportedly identified an Asian-associated ancestry cluster that showed fewer N-insertions than the approximately 600-donor mean. Clonal expansion was found to be greater in HLA-associated TCR beta chains than in equally common others in a later analysis.

The clonotype comes from a girl aged 2-10 years in good health and CMV-seronegative. Sequencing input: PBMCs. The chain couples TRBV28 to TRBJ1-4; D remains unclear. The CDR3 region is CASSPERGFNEKLFF. CDR3 bases: TGTGCCAGCAGTCCAGAACGAGGGTTTAATGAAAAACTGTTTTTT.